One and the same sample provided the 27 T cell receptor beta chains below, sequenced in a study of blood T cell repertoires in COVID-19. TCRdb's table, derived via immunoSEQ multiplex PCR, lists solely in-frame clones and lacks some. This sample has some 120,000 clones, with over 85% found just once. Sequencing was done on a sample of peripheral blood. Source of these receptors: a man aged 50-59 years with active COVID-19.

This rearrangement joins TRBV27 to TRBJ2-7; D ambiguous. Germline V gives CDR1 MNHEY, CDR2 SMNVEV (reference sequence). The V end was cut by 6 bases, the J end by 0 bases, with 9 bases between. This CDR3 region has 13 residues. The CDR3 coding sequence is TGTGCCAGCAGAGGAGTCCCCTCCTACGAGCAGTACTTC. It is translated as CASRGVPSYEQYF.

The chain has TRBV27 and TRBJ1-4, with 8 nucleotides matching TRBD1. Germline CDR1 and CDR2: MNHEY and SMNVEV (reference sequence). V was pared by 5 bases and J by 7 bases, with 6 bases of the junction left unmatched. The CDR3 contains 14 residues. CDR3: CASSLRGQGEKLFF. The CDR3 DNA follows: TGTGCCAGCAGTCTCAGGGGGCAGGGTGAAAAACTGTTTTTT.

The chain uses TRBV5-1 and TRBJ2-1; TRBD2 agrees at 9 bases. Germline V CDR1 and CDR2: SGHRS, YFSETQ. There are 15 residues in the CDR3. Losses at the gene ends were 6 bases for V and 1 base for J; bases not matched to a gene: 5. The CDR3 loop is CASTEAGGSYNEQFF. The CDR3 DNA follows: TGCGCCAGCACGGAGGCGGGAGGGTCCTACAATGAGCAGTTCTTC.

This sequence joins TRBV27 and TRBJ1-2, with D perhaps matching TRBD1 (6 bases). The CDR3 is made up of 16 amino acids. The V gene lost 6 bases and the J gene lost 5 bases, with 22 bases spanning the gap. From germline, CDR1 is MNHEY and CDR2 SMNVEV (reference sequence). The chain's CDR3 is CASRARPDSGQYGYTF. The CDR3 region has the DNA TGTGCCAGCAGAGCCCGACCGGACAGCGGCCAGTATGGCTACACCTTC.

Written as DNA, the CDR3 is TGTGCCAGTACCGATGGACAAAGGTCGGGTAATGAGCAGTTCTTC. This encodes CASTDGQRSGNEQFF. J is TRBJ2-1 and V is TRBV19; a weak D match, TRBD1 (5 bases). Deletions cut 7 bases from V and 7 bases from J, with 20 bases between. The CDR3 runs to 15 residues. Germline CDR1 is LNHDA and CDR2 is SQIVND (reference sequence).

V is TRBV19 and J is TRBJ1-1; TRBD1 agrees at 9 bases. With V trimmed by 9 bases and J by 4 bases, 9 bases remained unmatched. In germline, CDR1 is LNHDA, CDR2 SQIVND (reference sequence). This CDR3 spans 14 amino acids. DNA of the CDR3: TGTGCCAGCCATACAGGGGGCGCACCCACTGAAGCTTTCTTT. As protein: CASHTGGAPTEAFF.

The CDR3: CASSTQGLNQPQHF. In nucleotides, the CDR3 is TGTGCCAGCAGTACACAGGGCCTCAATCAGCCCCAGCATTTT. The chain links TRBV6-5 to TRBJ1-5, with D maybe TRBD1 (6 bases). V shed 5 bases and J shed 3 bases, with 11 bases lying between them. CDR3 length: 14 amino acids. Germline CDR1 and CDR2: MNHEY and SVGAGI.

CDR3 nucleotide sequence: TGTGCCAGCAACTTAGCGGGGGGGCAGGGGGAGCAGTACTTC. This encodes CASNLAGGQGEQYF. V gene TRBV6-5 combines with J gene TRBJ2-7; 11 bases map to TRBD2. The V and J ends lost 7 bases and 7 bases, in that order; junction bases with no gene match: 9. Germline V gives CDR1 MNHEY, CDR2 SVGAGI. The length of the CDR3 is 14 residues.

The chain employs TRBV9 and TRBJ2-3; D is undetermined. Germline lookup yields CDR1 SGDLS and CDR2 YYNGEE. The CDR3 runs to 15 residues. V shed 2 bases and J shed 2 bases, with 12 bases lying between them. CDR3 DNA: TGTGCCAGCAGCGTGGCTGGGCTGATCACAGATACGCAGTATTTT. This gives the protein CASSVAGLITDTQYF.

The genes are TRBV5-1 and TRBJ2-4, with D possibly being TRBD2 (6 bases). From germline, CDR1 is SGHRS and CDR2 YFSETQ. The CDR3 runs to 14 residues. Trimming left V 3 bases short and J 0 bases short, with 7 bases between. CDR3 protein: CASSWDLAKNIQYF. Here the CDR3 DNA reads TGCGCCAGCAGCTGGGACTTAGCCAAAAACATTCAGTACTTC.

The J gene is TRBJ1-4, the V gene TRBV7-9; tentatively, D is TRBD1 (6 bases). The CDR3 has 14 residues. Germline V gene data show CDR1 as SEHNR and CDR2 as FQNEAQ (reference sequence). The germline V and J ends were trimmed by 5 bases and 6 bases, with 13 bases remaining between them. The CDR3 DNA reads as TGTGCCAGCAGCCCAAGGGACACCCATGAAAAACTGTTTTTT. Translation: CASSPRDTHEKLFF.

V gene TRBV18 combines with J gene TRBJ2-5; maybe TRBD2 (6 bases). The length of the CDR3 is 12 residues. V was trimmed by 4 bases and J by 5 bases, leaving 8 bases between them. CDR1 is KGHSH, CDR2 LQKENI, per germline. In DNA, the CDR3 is TGTGCCAGCTCACTAAGCGGGGAGACCCAGTACTTC. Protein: CASSLSGETQYF.

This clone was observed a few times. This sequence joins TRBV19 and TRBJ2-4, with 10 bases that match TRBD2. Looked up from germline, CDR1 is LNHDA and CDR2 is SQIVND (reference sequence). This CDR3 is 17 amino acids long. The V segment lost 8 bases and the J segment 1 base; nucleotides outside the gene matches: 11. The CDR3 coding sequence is TGTGCCAGTCGTGCTAGCGGGAGCATGGGGGCCAAAAACATTCAGTACTTC. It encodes CASRASGSMGAKNIQYF.

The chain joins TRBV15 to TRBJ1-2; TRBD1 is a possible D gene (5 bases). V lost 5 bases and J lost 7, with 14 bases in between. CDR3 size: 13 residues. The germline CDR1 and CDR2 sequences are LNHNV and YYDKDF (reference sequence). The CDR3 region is CATSAHPTGGYTF. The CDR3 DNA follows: TGTGCCACCAGCGCTCACCCCACAGGTGGCTACACCTTC.

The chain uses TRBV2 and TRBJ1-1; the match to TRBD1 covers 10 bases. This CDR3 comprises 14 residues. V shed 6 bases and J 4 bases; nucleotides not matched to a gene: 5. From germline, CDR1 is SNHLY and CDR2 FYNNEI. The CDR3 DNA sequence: TGTGCCAGCAGGGACAGGGGGGAGGGCACTGAAGCTTTCTTT. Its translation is CASRDRGEGTEAFF.

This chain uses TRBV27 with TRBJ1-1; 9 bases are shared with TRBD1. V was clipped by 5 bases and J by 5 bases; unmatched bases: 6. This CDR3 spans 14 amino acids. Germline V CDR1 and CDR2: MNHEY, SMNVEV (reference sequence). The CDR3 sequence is CASSVYRGRTEAFF. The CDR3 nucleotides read TGTGCCAGCAGTGTCTACAGGGGGCGAACTGAAGCTTTCTTT.

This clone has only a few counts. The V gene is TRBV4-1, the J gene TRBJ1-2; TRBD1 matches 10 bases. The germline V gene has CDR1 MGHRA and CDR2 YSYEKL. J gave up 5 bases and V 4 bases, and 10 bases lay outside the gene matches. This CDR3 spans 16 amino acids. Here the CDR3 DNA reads TGCGCCAGCAGCCTACGGACAGGGGGGAGAGGTTATGGCTACACCTTC. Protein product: CASSLRTGGRGYGYTF.

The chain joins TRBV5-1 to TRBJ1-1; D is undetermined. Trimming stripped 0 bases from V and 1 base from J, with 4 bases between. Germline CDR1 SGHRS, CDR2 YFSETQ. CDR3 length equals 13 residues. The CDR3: CASSLVSNTEAFF. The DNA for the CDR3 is TGCGCCAGCAGCTTGGTCTCGAACACTGAAGCTTTCTTT. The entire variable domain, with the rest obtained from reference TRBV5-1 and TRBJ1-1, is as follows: KAGVTQTPRYLIKTRGQQVTLSCSPISGHRSVSWYQQTPGQGLQFLFEYFSETQRNKGNFPGRFSGRQFSNSRSEMNVSTLELGDSALYLCASSLVSNTEAFFGQGTRLTVV.

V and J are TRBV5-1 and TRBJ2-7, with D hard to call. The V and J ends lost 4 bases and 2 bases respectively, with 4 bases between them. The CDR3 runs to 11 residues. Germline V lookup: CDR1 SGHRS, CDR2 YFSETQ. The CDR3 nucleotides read TGCGCCAGCAGCGACACCTACGAGCAGTACTTC. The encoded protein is CASSDTYEQYF.

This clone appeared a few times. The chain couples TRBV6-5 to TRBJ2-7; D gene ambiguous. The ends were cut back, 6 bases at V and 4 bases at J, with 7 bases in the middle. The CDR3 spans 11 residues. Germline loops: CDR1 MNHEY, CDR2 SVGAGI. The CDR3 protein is CASRIGYEQYF. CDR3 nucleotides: TGTGCCAGCAGGATCGGGTACGAGCAGTACTTC.

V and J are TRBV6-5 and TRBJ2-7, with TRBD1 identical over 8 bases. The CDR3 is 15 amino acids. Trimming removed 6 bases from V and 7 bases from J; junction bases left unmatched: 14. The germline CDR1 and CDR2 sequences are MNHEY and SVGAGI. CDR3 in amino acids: CASRRGAGGLREQYF. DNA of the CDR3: TGTGCCAGCAGGAGGGGGGCAGGGGGCTTGCGAGAGCAGTACTTC.

DNA of the CDR3: TGCAGCGTAGACGACAGGTGGTATGGCTACACCTTC. It translates to CSVDDRWYGYTF. The chain combines TRBV29-1 with TRBJ1-2; tentative D call: TRBD1 (6 bases). V dropped 6 bases and J dropped 5 bases, with 13 bases sitting between them. Per germline, CDR1 SQVTM and CDR2 ANQGSEA. CDR3 length: 12 residues.

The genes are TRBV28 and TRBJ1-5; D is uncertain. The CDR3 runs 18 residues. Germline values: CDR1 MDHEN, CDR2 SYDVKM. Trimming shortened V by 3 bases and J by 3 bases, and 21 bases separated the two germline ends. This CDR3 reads CASSFSHGLGSLNQPQHF. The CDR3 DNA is TGTGCCAGCAGTTTCTCACACGGCTTGGGCAGCCTCAATCAGCCCCAGCATTTT.

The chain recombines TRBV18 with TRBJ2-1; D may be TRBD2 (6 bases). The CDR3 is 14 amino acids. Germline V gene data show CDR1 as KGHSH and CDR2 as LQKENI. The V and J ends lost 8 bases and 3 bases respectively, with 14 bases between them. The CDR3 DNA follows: TGTGCCAGCGATCCCGGGACTTACTACAATGAGCAGTTCTTC. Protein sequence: CASDPGTYYNEQFF.

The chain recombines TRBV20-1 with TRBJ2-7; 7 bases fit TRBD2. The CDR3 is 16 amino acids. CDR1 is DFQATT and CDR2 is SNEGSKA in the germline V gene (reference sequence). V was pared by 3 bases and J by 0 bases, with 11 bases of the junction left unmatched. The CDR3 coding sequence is TGCAGTGCTAGTCCCCCAGGTTCTAGCGGCTCCTACGAGCAGTACGTC. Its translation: CSASPPGSSGSYEQYV.

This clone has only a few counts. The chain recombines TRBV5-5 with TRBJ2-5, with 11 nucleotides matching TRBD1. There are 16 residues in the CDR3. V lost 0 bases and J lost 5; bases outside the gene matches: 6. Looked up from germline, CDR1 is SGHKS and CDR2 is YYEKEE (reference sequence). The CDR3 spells CASSLGGQGAWETQYF. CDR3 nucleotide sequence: TGTGCCAGCAGCTTGGGTGGACAGGGGGCATGGGAGACCCAGTACTTC.

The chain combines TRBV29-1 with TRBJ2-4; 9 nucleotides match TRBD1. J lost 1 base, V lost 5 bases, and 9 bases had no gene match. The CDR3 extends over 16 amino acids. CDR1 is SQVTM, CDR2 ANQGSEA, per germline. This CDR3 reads CSVSTLTGGAKNIQYF. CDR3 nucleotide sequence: TGCAGCGTTTCCACTCTGACAGGGGGGGCCAAAAACATTCAGTACTTC.